A single sample is the source of the 26 T cell receptor beta chains below, sequenced in a study of blood T cell repertoires in COVID-19. The assay was immunoSEQ multiplex PCR, and TCRdb's table has in-frame clones only and misses some. The sample includes 70,000 or so clones, about 90% seen only once; the top ten take approximately 5.6%. The sequencing sample was made of peripheral blood. These receptors were collected from a man aged 50 to 59 with active COVID-19.

This chain uses TRBV27 with TRBJ1-3; D not certain. V was pared by 4 bases and J by 0 bases, with 4 bases between. This CDR3 spans 13 amino acids. From germline, CDR1 is MNHEY and CDR2 SMNVEV (reference sequence). Here the CDR3 reads CASSSFSGNTIYF. The CDR3 DNA reads as TGTGCCAGCAGTTCGTTCTCTGGAAACACCATATATTTT.

V is TRBV7-2 and J is TRBJ1-6; 8 nucleotides line up with TRBD1. The CDR3 runs to 17 residues. Germline V gene lookup returns CDR1 SGHTA and CDR2 FQGNSA. After removal of 0 bases from V and 7 bases from J, the junction contained 8 bases not matched to a gene. CDR3: CASSLALWAGGNSPLHF. The CDR3 DNA reads TGTGCCAGCAGCTTAGCGCTATGGGCAGGGGGCAATTCACCCCTCCACTTT. Using reference TRBV7-2 and TRBJ1-6 for the parts outside the CDR3, the full variable domain is GAGVSQSPSNKVTEKGKDVELRCDPISGHTALYWYRQSLGQGLEFLIYFQGNSAPDKSGLPSDRFSAERTGGSVSTLTIQRTQQEDSAVYLCASSLALWAGGNSPLHFGNGTRLTVT.

The V and J genes are TRBV29-1 and TRBJ2-1; 9 bases are shared with TRBD1. Trimming cost V 7 bases and J 2 bases; bases outside gene matches: 6. This CDR3 is 14 amino acids long. Germline V CDR1 and CDR2: SQVTM, ANQGSEA. The DNA for the CDR3 is TGCAGCGCCATGGGGGACAGGGCCTACAATGAGCAGTTCTTC. Its protein is CSAMGDRAYNEQFF.

The chain joins TRBV5-4 to TRBJ1-2; 8 bases are shared with TRBD1. The J segment lost 8 bases and the V segment lost 2 bases, leaving 11 bases of the junction unmatched. The length of the CDR3 is 15 residues. In germline, CDR1 is SGHNT, CDR2 YYREEE (reference sequence). CDR3 region: CASSLMGQDRQGYTF. In DNA, the CDR3 is TGTGCCAGCAGCTTAATGGGACAGGACCGCCAAGGCTACACCTTC.

This clone appeared a few times. The chain links TRBV5-1 to TRBJ2-7; D possibly corresponds to TRBD1 (6 bases). CDR3 length: 16 amino acids. From germline, CDR1 is SGHRS and CDR2 YFSETQ. Trimming left V 0 bases short and J 1 base short, with 14 bases between. This chain's CDR3 is CASSLALGARSYEQYF. The CDR3, as DNA: TGCGCCAGCAGCTTGGCCTTGGGGGCTAGGTCCTACGAGCAGTACTTC.

The V gene is TRBV4-1, the J gene TRBJ2-7; D might be TRBD2 (6 bases). The CDR3 loop spans 19 amino acids. The V gene lost 4 bases and the J gene lost 2 bases, with 27 bases spanning the gap. Looked up from germline, CDR1 is MGHRA and CDR2 is YSYEKL. In nucleotides, the CDR3 is TGCGCCAGCAGCCGAGAATGGGCAGGAGGGAGGTCCCGACCCTACGAGCAGTACTTC. This codes for CASSREWAGGRSRPYEQYF.

V and J are TRBV4-2 and TRBJ2-2; 15 bases are shared with TRBD2. There are 18 residues in the CDR3. V gave up 3 bases and J gave up 7 bases; unmatched junction bases: 9. Germline loops: CDR1 LGHNA, CDR2 YNFKEQ. The CDR3 is CASSQGGLAGGPDGELFF. CDR3 in DNA: TGTGCCAGCAGCCAGGGCGGACTAGCGGGAGGGCCCGACGGGGAGCTGTTTTTT.

This sequence joins TRBV4-3 and TRBJ1-2; D possibly corresponds to TRBD1 (5 bases). Germline V lookup: CDR1 LGHNA, CDR2 YSLEER. Trimming took 1 base from V and 8 from J, leaving 14 bases between them. The CDR3 length is 14 residues. CDR3 protein: CASSQVVGAGGYTF. CDR3 bases: TGCGCCAGCAGCCAAGTTGTAGGGGCCGGCGGCTACACCTTC.

In DNA form, the CDR3 reads TGTGCCAGCAGCCCAACAGGAGGGACTAGCAGATACGAGCAGTACTTC. It translates to CASSPTGGTSRYEQYF. V gene TRBV5-4 combines with J gene TRBJ2-7; TRBD2 agrees at 9 bases. The CDR3 runs 16 residues. Germline CDR1 is SGHNT and CDR2 is YYREEE (reference sequence). The ends lost 4 bases at V and 4 bases at J; junction bases unmatched: 12.

The gene calls are TRBV5-4 and TRBJ1-2; tentatively, D is TRBD1 (5 bases). V lost 0 bases to trimming and J lost 3 bases, with 15 bases between them. The CDR3 is 16 residues long. Germline V gene data show CDR1 as SGHNT and CDR2 as YYREEE (reference sequence). The CDR3 nucleotides read TGTGCCAGCAGCTTGGCCGAAGGCAGGGCCGACTATGGCTACACCTTC. It is translated as CASSLAEGRADYGYTF.

The rearrangement links TRBV5-1 to TRBJ2-3; TRBD2 aligns across 10 bases. V was pared by 3 bases and J by 2 bases, with 9 bases of the junction left unmatched. This CDR3 is built from 17 residues. Germline V gene data show CDR1 as SGHRS and CDR2 as YFSETQ. CDR3 sequence (DNA): TGCGCCAGCAGCTGGACGCGGACTAGCGGATCCACAGATACGCAGTATTTT. Protein product: CASSWTRTSGSTDTQYF. Together with reference TRBV5-1 and TRBJ2-3, the CDR3 gives the full variable domain: KAGVTQTPRYLIKTRGQQVTLSCSPISGHRSVSWYQQTPGQGLQFLFEYFSETQRNKGNFPGRFSGRQFSNSRSEMNVSTLELGDSALYLCASSWTRTSGSTDTQYFGPGTRLTVL.

This rearrangement joins TRBV6-2 or TRBV6-3 to TRBJ2-6, with TRBD2 matching over 8 bases. CDR3 size: 19 residues. The V and J ends lost 4 bases and 0 bases, in that order; junction bases with no gene match: 11. The germline CDR1 and CDR2 sequences are MNHEY and SVGEGT. CDR3 protein: CASSSGLAEKFSGANVLTF. CDR3 in DNA: TGTGCCAGCAGTTCAGGACTAGCCGAGAAATTCTCTGGGGCCAACGTCCTGACTTTC.

This clone was seen only once. The J gene is TRBJ2-1, the V gene TRBV24-1; maybe TRBD1 (5 bases). V lost 2 bases and J lost 8, with 24 bases in between. Germline CDR1 is KGHDR and CDR2 is SFDVKD. The CDR3 covers 18 residues. CDR3 DNA: TGTGCCACCAGTGATTCCCTGGGCTCGGGTTTGGGGCGAGATGAGCAGTTCTTC. Translated: CATSDSLGSGLGRDEQFF.

J is TRBJ2-1 and V is TRBV10-1, with TRBD2 matching over 7 bases. The CDR3 is 13 amino acids. Losses at the gene ends were 10 bases for V and 9 bases for J; bases not matched to a gene: 12. Germline V lookup: CDR1 WNHNN, CDR2 SYGVQD (reference sequence). As DNA, the CDR3 is TGCGCCACCTCGGAGGGAGGGCGAGGTGAGCAGTTCTTC. Translation gives CATSEGGRGEQFF.

The chain uses TRBV19 and TRBJ1-2, with D maybe TRBD1 (5 bases). This CDR3 is built from 14 residues. The V and J ends lost 5 bases and 0 bases respectively, with 10 bases between them. Looked up from germline, CDR1 is LNHDA and CDR2 is SQIVND (reference sequence). In DNA, the CDR3 is TGTGCCAGTAGTTCTAGACAGACTAACTATGGCTACACCTTC. Translating gives CASSSRQTNYGYTF.

This chain connects TRBV7-9 to TRBJ2-5; TRBD2 agrees at 9 bases. V gave up 5 bases and J gave up 10 bases; unmatched junction bases: 11. The CDR3 has 14 residues. Per germline, CDR1 SEHNR and CDR2 FQNEAQ (reference sequence). The CDR3 reads CASSRRTEREVQYF. The CDR3 DNA reads TGTGCCAGCAGCCGAAGAACGGAGCGGGAGGTCCAGTACTTC. The whole variable domain, filled in from reference TRBV7-9 and TRBJ2-5, reads DTGVSQNPRHKITKRGQNVTFRCDPISEHNRLYWYRQTLGQGPEFLTYFQNEAQLEKSRLLSDRFSAERPKGSFSTLEIQRTEQGDSAMYLCASSRRTEREVQYFGPGTRLLVL.

V is TRBV7-3 and J is TRBJ1-1, with D perhaps TRBD1 (5 bases). V dropped 5 bases and J dropped 1 base, with 8 bases sitting between them. The CDR3 is 13 residues long. Germline V gives CDR1 SGHTA, CDR2 FQGTGA. Here the CDR3 DNA reads TGTGCCAGCAGCGTCGACAGGAACACTGAAGCTTTCTTT. The encoded protein is CASSVDRNTEAFF. Looking up the rest from reference TRBV7-3 and TRBJ1-1 gives the full variable domain: GAGVSQTPSNKVTEKGKYVELRCDPISGHTALYWYRQSLGQGPEFLIYFQGTGAADDSGLPNDRFFAVRPEGSVSTLKIQRTERGDSAVYLCASSVDRNTEAFFGQGTRLTVV.

In this sample, this clone turned up once. V gene TRBV2 combines with J gene TRBJ1-6; 8 bases agree with TRBD1. The V gene end was trimmed by 5 bases and the J gene end by 7 bases; junction bases not matched to a gene: 4. Germline V lookup: CDR1 SNHLY, CDR2 FYNNEI. The CDR3 loop spans 14 amino acids. The CDR3 sequence: CASSLQGVNSPLHF. CDR3 in DNA: TGTGCCAGCAGTCTACAGGGGGTCAATTCACCCCTCCACTTT.

This chain uses TRBV7-2 with TRBJ2-7, with a possible D match to TRBD2 (5 bases). The CDR3 consists of 15 residues. Germline CDR1 SGHTA, CDR2 FQGNSA. V gave up 1 base and J gave up 0 bases, with 10 bases separating them. The CDR3 region has the DNA TGTGCCAGCAGCTTAGGTCTAGGGAGCTCCTACGAGCAGTACTTC. Encoded protein: CASSLGLGSSYEQYF.

This chain joins TRBV5-8 and TRBJ2-1; weak D call: TRBD1 (5 bases). This CDR3 region has 14 residues. The germline CDR1 and CDR2 sequences are SGHTS and YDEGEE. Trimming cost V 6 bases and J 3 bases, with 13 bases left between them. This chain's CDR3 is CASKIMTVYNEQFF. For the CDR3, the DNA is TGTGCCAGCAAAATTATGACAGTCTACAATGAGCAGTTCTTC.

This rearrangement joins TRBV7-9 to TRBJ1-2; D is unclear. CDR3 length: 14 amino acids. Trimming left V 1 base short and J 0 bases short, with 6 bases between. Germline-derived CDR1 and CDR2 are SEHNR and FQNEAQ (reference sequence). CDR3 protein: CASSLVPSNYGYTF. CDR3 sequence (DNA): TGTGCCAGCAGCTTAGTTCCCTCTAACTATGGCTACACCTTC.

CDR3 sequence: CASSWNRDTEAFF. The CDR3 DNA reads as TGTGCCAGCTCGTGGAACAGGGACACTGAAGCTTTCTTT. V gene TRBV18 combines with J gene TRBJ1-1; possible D gene TRBD1, 6 bases. This CDR3 region has 13 residues. V was trimmed by 6 bases and J by 3 bases, leaving 11 bases between them. Per germline, CDR1 KGHSH and CDR2 LQKENI.

This clone was recorded a few times. The V call is TRBV18, the J call TRBJ1-2, with D unclear. Trimming cost V 2 bases and J 0 bases, with 13 bases left between them. The CDR3 has 16 residues. Germline values: CDR1 KGHSH, CDR2 LQKENI. The CDR3 spells CASSPTGNAANYGYTF. The CDR3 nucleotides read TGTGCCAGCTCACCAACGGGGAATGCGGCTAACTATGGCTACACCTTC.

The rearrangement links TRBV7-2 to TRBJ1-1; 7 nucleotides line up with TRBD1. The V segment lost 5 bases and the J segment 1 base; nucleotides outside the gene matches: 1. Germline lookup yields CDR1 SGHTA and CDR2 FQGNSA. This CDR3 is built from 13 residues. The CDR3 loop is CASSRDRNTEAFF. The DNA of the CDR3 is TGTGCCAGCAGCAGGGACAGGAACACTGAAGCTTTCTTT.

This chain connects TRBV6-5 to TRBJ2-1; 12 positions match TRBD2. The CDR3 is 15 residues long. Trimming removed 8 bases from V and 6 bases from J; junction bases left unmatched: 8. CDR1 MNHEY and CDR2 SVGAGI come from the germline V gene. In DNA form, the CDR3 reads TGTGCCAGCCGCCTGACTAGCGGGAGTCCCAATGAGCAGTTCTTC. As protein: CASRLTSGSPNEQFF.

This rearrangement joins TRBV11-2 to TRBJ2-3; D is unresolved. The CDR3 extends over 15 amino acids. The germline CDR1 and CDR2 sequences are SGHAT and FQNNGV. Trimming removed 0 bases from V and 2 bases from J, with 9 bases in between. CDR3 DNA sequence: TGTGCCAGCAGCTTAGAGTTGGCATACACAGATACGCAGTATTTT. The encoded protein is CASSLELAYTDTQYF.